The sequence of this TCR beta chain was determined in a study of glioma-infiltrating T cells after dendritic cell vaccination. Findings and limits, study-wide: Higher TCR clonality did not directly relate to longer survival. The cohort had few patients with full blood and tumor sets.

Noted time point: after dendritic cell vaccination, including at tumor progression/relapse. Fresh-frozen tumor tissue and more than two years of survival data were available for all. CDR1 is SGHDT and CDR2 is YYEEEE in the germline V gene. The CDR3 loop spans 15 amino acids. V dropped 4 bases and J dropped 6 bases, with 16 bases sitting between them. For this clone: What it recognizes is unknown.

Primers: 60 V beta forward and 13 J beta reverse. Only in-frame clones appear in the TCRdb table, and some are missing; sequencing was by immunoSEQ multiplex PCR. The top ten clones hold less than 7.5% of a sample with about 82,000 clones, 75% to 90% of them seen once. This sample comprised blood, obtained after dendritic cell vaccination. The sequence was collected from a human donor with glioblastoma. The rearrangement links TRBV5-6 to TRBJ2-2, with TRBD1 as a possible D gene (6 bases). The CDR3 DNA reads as TGTGCCAGCAGCAATCTACAGGGCCCGGCCGGGGAGCTGTTTTTT. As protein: CASSNLQGPAGELFF. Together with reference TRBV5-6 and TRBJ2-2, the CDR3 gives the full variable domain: DAGVTQSPTHLIKTRGQQVTLRCSPKSGHDTVSWYQQALGQGPQFIFQYYEEEERQRGNFPDRFSGHQFPNYSSELNVNALLLGDSALYLCASSNLQGPAGELFFGEGSRLTVL.